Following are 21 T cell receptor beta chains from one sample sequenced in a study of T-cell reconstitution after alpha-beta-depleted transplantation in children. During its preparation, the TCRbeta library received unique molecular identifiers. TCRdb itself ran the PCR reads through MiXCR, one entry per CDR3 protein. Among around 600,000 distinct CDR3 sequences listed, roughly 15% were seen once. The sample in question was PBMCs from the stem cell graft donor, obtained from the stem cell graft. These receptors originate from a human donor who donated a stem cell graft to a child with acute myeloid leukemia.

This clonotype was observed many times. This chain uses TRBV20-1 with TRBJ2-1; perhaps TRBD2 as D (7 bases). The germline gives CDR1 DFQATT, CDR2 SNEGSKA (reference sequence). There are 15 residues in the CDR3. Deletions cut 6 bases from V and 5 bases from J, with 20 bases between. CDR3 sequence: CSARGGAELNNEQFF. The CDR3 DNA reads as TGCAGTGCAAGGGGGGGGGCGGAGCTAAACAATGAGCAGTTCTTC.

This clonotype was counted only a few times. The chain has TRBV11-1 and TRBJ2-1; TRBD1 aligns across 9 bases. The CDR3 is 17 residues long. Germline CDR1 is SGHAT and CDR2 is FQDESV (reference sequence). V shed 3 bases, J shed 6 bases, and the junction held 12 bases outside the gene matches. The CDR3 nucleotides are TGTGCCAGCAGCTTGAGATCCCGGGACAGGGTTGTCAATGAGCAGTTCTTC. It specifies CASSLRSRDRVVNEQFF.

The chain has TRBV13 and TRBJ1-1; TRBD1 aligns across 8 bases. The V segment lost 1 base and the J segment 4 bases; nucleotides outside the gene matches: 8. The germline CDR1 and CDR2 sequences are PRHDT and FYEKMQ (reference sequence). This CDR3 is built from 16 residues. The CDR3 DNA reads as TGTGCCAGCAGCTTAGAGTCTGAGACAGGGGTCACTGAAGCTTTCTTT. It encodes CASSLESETGVTEAFF.

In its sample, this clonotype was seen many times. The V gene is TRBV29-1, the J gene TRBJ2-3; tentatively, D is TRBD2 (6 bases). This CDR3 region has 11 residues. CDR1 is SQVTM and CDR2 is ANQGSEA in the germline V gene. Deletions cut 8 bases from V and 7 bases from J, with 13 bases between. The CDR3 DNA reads TGCAGCTCATCGGGGGTCCATACGCAGTATTTT. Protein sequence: CSSSGVHTQYF.

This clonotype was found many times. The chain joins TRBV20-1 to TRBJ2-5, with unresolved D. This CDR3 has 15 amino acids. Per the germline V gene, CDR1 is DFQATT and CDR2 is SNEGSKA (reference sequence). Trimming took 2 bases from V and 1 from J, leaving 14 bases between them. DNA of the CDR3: TGCAGTGCTAGACCTCCTTACTGGGTCCAAGAGACCCAGTACTTC. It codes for CSARPPYWVQETQYF.

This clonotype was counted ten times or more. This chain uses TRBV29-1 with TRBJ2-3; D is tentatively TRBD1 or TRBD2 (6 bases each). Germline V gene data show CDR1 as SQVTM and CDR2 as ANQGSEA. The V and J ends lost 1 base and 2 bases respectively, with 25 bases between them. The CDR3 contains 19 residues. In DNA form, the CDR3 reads TGCAGCGTTGAAGGTAGAACCCTTGGGGCAGGGGACTTCACAGATACGCAGTATTTT. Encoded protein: CSVEGRTLGAGDFTDTQYF.

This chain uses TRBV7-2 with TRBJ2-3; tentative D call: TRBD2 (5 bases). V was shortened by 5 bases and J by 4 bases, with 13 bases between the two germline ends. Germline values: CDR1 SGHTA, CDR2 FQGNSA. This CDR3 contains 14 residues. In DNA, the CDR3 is TGTGCCAGCAGCCTTCGGGAAGGGCCAGATACGCAGTATTTT. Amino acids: CASSLREGPDTQYF. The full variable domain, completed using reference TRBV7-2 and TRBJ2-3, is GAGVSQSPSNKVTEKGKDVELRCDPISGHTALYWYRQSLGQGLEFLIYFQGNSAPDKSGLPSDRFSAERTGGSVSTLTIQRTQQEDSAVYLCASSLREGPDTQYFGPGTRLTVL.

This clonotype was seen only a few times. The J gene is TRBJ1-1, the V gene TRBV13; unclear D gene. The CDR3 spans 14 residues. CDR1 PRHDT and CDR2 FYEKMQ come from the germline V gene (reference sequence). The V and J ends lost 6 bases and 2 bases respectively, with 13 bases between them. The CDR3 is CASRIRKGNTEAFF. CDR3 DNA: TGTGCCAGCAGGATAAGAAAGGGCAACACTGAAGCTTTCTTT.

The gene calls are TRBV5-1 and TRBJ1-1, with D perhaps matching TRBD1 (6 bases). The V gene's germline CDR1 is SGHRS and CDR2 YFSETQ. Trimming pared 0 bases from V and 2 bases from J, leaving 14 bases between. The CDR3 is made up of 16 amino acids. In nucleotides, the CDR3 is TGCGCCAGCAGCTTGGTGAGGGGGGAAATAAACACTGAAGCTTTCTTT. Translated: CASSLVRGEINTEAFF.

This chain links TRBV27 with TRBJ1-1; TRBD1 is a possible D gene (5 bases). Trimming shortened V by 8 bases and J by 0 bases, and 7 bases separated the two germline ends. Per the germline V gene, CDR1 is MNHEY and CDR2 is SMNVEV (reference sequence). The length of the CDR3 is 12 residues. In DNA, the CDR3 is TGTGCCAGCGTGGGGCTGAACACTGAAGCTTTCTTT. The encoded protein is CASVGLNTEAFF.

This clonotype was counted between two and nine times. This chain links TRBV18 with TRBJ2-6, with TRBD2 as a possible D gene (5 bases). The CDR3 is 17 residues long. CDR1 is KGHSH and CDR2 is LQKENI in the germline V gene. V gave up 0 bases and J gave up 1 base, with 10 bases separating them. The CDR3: CASSPPKGASGANVLTF. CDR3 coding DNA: TGTGCCAGCTCACCACCGAAGGGAGCGTCTGGGGCCAACGTCCTGACTTTC.

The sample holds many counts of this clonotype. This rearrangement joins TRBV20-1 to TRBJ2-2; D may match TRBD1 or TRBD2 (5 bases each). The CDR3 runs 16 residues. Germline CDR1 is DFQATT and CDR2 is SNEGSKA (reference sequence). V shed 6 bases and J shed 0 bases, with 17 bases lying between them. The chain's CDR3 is CSARGAGRPNTGELFF. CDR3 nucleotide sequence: TGCAGTGCCCGGGGCGCAGGCCGGCCGAACACCGGGGAGCTGTTTTTT.

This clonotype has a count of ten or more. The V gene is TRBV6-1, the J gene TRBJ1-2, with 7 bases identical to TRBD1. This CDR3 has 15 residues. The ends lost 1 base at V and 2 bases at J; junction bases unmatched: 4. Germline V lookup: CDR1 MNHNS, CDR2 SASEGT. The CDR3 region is CASSEEQTGNYGYTF. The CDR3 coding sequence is TGTGCCAGCAGTGAAGAGCAGACAGGGAACTATGGCTACACCTTC.

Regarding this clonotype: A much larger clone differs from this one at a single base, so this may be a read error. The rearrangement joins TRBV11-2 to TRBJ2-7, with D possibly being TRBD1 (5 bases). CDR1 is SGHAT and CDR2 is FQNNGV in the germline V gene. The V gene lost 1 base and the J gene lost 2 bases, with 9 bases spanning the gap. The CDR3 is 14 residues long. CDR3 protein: CASSLGRRAYEQYF. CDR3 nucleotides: TGTGCCAGCAGCTTAGGGCGCAGGGCCTACGAGCAGTACTTC.

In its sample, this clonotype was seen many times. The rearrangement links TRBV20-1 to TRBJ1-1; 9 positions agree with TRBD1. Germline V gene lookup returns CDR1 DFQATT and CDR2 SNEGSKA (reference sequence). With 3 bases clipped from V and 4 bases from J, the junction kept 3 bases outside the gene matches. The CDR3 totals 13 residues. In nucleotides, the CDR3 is TGCAGTGCTAGGGGACAGGGTGGCACTGAAGCTTTCTTT. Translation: CSARGQGGTEAFF.

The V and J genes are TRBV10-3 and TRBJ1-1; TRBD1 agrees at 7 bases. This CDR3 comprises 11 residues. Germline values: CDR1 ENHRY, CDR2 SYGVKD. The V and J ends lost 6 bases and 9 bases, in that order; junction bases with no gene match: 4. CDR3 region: CAIRATGQAFF. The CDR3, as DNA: TGTGCCATCAGAGCGACAGGGCAAGCTTTCTTT.

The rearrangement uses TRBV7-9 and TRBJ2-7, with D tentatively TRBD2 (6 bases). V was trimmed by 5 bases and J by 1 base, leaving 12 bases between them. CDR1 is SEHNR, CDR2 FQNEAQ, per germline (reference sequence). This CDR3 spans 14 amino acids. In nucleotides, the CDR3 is TGTGCCAGCAGCCGCGGGGCGGAATCCTACGAGCAGTACTTC. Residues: CASSRGAESYEQYF.

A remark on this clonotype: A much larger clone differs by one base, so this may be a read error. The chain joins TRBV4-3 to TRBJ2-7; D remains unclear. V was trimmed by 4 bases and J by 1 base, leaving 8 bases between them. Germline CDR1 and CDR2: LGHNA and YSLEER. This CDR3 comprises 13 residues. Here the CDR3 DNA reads TGCGCCAGCAGCCGGAGTGCTTCCTACGAGCAGTACTTC. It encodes CASSRSASYEQYF.

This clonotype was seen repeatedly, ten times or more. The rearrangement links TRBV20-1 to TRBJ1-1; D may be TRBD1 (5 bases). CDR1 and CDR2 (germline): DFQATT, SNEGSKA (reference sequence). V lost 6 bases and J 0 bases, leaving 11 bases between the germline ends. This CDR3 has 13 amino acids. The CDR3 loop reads CSALDSLNTEAFF. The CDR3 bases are TGCAGTGCCTTAGACAGTCTGAACACTGAAGCTTTCTTT.

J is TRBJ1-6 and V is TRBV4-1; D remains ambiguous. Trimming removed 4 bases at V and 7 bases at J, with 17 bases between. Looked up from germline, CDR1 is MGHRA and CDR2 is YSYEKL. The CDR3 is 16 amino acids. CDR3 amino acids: CASSPIAGLGNSPLHF. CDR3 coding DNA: TGCGCCAGCAGCCCGATCGCAGGACTGGGGAATTCACCCCTCCACTTT.

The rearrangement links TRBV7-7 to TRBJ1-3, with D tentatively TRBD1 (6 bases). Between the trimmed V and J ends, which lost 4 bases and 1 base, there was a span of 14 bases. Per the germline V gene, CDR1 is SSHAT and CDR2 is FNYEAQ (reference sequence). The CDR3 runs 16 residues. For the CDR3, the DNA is TGTGCCAGCAGCTACGACAGGAAAGGATCTGGAAACACCATATATTTT. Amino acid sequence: CASSYDRKGSGNTIYF. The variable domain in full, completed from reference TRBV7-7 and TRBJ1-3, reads GAGVSQSPRYKVTKRGQDVTLRCDPISSHATLYWYQQALGQGPEFLTYFNYEAQPDKSGLPSDRFSAERPEGSISTLTIQRTEQRDSAMYRCASSYDRKGSGNTIYFGEGSWLTVV.